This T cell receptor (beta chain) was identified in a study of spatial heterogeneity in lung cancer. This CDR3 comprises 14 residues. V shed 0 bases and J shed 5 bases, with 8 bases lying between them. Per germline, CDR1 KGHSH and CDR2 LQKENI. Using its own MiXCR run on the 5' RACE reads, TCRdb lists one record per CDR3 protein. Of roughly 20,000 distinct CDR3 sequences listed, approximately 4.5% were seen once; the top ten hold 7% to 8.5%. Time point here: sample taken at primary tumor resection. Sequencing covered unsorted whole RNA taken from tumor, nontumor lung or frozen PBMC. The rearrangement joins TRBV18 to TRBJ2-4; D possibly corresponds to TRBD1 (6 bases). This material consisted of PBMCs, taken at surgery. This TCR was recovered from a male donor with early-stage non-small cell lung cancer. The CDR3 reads CASSPPAGENIQYF. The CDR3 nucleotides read TGTGCCAGCTCACCACCGGCAGGGGAAAACATTCAGTACTTC.